This T cell receptor beta chain was sequenced during a study of early T cells in non-severe SARS-CoV-2 infection. As for the study in general: Sequencing was performed on bulk RNA from unsorted whole blood, leaving chains unpaired.

Germline CDR1 is DFQATT and CDR2 is SNEGSKA (reference sequence). This CDR3 has 15 residues. Trimming stripped 0 bases from V and 12 bases from J, with 21 bases between. Unique molecular identifiers tagged individual cDNA molecules. TCRdb ran MiXCR on the 5' RACE reads and lists one entry per CDR3 protein. The profile shows just under 65,000 distinct CDR3 sequences, about 10% of them singletons. The table lists this clonotype with a few counts. The source of this sequence is an adult who was a healthcare worker with PCR-confirmed SARS-CoV-2 infection or an uninfected control (not recorded which). The rearrangement links TRBV20-1 to TRBJ2-1, with a weak D call TRBD2 (6 bases). This specimen was whole blood, taken at baseline. This chain's CDR3 is CSARDQVRFGGVQFF. The CDR3 coding sequence is TGCAGTGCTAGAGATCAAGTTCGTTTCGGCGGGGTGCAGTTCTTC.